Sequencing of this TCR beta chain was carried out in a study of T cell responses to AZD1222 COVID-19 vaccine. Study-wide results and limits: Reportedly, nearly half of unique spike TCRs recognized epitopes outside B.1.351/B.1.1.7 mutations. Breadth and depth of Spike-specific TCRs rose after two AZD1222 doses.

Germline V CDR1 and CDR2: SGHRS, YFSETQ. The germline V and J ends were trimmed by 3 bases and 4 bases, with 20 bases remaining between them. The CDR3 runs to 16 residues. Profiled with immunoSEQ multiplex PCR; TCRdb holds only in-frame clones, not every one. The repertoire includes about 110,000 clones, under 95% of them detected once, and roughly 7% sits in the top ten. As to this clone: Its antigen is not known.

This sequence was found in an adult in good health. V usage is TRBV5-1 and J usage is TRBJ2-7, with a weak D call TRBD2 (6 bases). The sequences come from peripheral blood, collected on day 0 of AZD1222 vaccination. CDR3 protein: CASSSGAGSTQYEQYF. In DNA, the CDR3 is TGCGCCAGCAGCTCCGGTGCGGGGTCGACGCAGTACGAGCAGTACTTC. The variable domain in full, with the rest retrieved from reference TRBV5-1 and TRBJ2-7, is KAGVTQTPRYLIKTRGQQVTLSCSPISGHRSVSWYQQTPGQGLQFLFEYFSETQRNKGNFPGRFSGRQFSNSRSEMNVSTLELGDSALYLCASSSGAGSTQYEQYFGPGTRLTVT.